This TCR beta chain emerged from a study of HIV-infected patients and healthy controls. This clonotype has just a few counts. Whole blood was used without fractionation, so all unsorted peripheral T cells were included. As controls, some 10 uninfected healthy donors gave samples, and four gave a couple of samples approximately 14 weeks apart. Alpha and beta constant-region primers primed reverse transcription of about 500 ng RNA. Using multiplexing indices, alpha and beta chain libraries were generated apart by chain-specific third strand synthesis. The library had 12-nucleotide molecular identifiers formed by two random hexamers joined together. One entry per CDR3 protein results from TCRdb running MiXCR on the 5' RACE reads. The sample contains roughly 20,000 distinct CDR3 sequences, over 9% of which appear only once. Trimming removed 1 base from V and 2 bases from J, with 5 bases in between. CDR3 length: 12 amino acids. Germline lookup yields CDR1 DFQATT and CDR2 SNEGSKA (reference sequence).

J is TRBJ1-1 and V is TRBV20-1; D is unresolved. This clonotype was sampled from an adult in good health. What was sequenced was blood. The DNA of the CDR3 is TGCAGTGCTAGAGCCTCCAACACTGAAGCTTTCTTT. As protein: CSARASNTEAFF.